This is a list of T cell receptor beta chains from one sample in a study of CD8 T cells in Susac syndrome. From the immunoSEQ multiplex PCR reads, TCRdb called clonotypes with MiXCR, one entry per CDR3 protein. This sample has roughly 400,000 distinct CDR3 sequences, with more than 70% found just once. Sequencing was performed on CD8+ T cells from PBMCs. Receptors were obtained from a human donor with multiple sclerosis. Both conserved end residues are trimmed from each CDR3. Each record gives: V gene, J gene, clone size, CDR3 length, CDR3 protein. Some rows mark clone size as missing; the rest say once, few, many or name a class of expanded clone.

v_call: TRBV14; j_call: TRBJ2-1; clone_size: NA; cdr3_length: 15; cdr3_aa: ASSQDSAGYSYNEQF
v_call: TRBV3-1; j_call: TRBJ2-3; clone_size: NA; cdr3_length: 13; cdr3_aa: ASSQELAATDTQY
v_call: TRBV25-1; j_call: TRBJ1-4; clone_size: NA; cdr3_length: 16; cdr3_aa: ASSESRSTGATNEKLF
v_call: TRBV6-2/TRBV6-3; j_call: TRBJ1-1; clone_size: NA; cdr3_length: 12; cdr3_aa: ASSIQGDWSEAF
v_call: TRBV11-3; j_call: TRBJ2-3; clone_size: NA; cdr3_length: 13; cdr3_aa: ASSSREATTDTQY
v_call: TRBV4-1; j_call: TRBJ2-5; clone_size: NA; cdr3_length: 13; cdr3_aa: ASSQDPGFQETQY
v_call: TRBV15; j_call: TRBJ2-1; clone_size: NA; cdr3_length: 14; cdr3_aa: ATSRVGREFVNEQF
v_call: TRBV9; j_call: TRBJ2-1; clone_size: NA; cdr3_length: 14; cdr3_aa: ASSVEVGPTYNEQF
v_call: TRBV12-3/TRBV12-4; j_call: TRBJ2-7; clone_size: few; cdr3_length: 11; cdr3_aa: ASSPGLADEQY
v_call: TRBV4-1; j_call: TRBJ1-4; clone_size: once; cdr3_length: 12; cdr3_aa: ASTLGHADEKLF
v_call: TRBV9; j_call: TRBJ2-3; clone_size: NA; cdr3_length: 13; cdr3_aa: ASTFSSGTTDTQY
v_call: TRBV27; j_call: TRBJ2-1; clone_size: few; cdr3_length: 13; cdr3_aa: ASSLSFTSNNEQF
v_call: TRBV7-2; j_call: TRBJ2-6; clone_size: NA; cdr3_length: 16; cdr3_aa: ASSPNPNKGSGANVLT
v_call: TRBV7-9; j_call: TRBJ1-1; clone_size: NA; cdr3_length: 12; cdr3_aa: ASSRSGTGIEAF
v_call: TRBV7-3; j_call: TRBJ2-3; clone_size: NA; cdr3_length: 10; cdr3_aa: ASSSIGDTQY
v_call: TRBV5-1; j_call: TRBJ2-7; clone_size: NA; cdr3_length: 12; cdr3_aa: ASSSGTNSYEQY
v_call: TRBV5-1; j_call: TRBJ2-1; clone_size: NA; cdr3_length: 13; cdr3_aa: ASSASGRVEYEQF
v_call: TRBV4-1; j_call: TRBJ2-7; clone_size: NA; cdr3_length: 17; cdr3_aa: ASSQIPTGPERAPYEQY
v_call: TRBV5-1; j_call: TRBJ1-1; clone_size: few; cdr3_length: 15; cdr3_aa: ASSLPWGGADSTEAF
v_call: TRBV29-1; j_call: TRBJ2-3; clone_size: NA; cdr3_length: 11; cdr3_aa: SVQAGEGDTQY
v_call: TRBV7-9; j_call: TRBJ2-1; clone_size: NA; cdr3_length: 13; cdr3_aa: ASSLPGTPVGEQF
v_call: TRBV5-5; j_call: TRBJ2-3; clone_size: NA; cdr3_length: 12; cdr3_aa: ASSLARDQDTQY
v_call: TRBV12-5; j_call: TRBJ2-6; clone_size: NA; cdr3_length: 10; cdr3_aa: ASQRGANVLT
v_call: TRBV13; j_call: TRBJ1-1; clone_size: NA; cdr3_length: 13; cdr3_aa: ASSEWQGAGTEAF
v_call: TRBV6-1; j_call: TRBJ2-2; clone_size: NA; cdr3_length: 14; cdr3_aa: ASSEGWWENTGELF
v_call: TRBV5-1; j_call: TRBJ2-2; clone_size: NA; cdr3_length: 14; cdr3_aa: ASSLLGQINTGELF
v_call: TRBV24-1; j_call: TRBJ2-1; clone_size: NA; cdr3_length: 9; cdr3_aa: ATSDGNEQF
v_call: TRBV3-1; j_call: TRBJ1-5; clone_size: NA; cdr3_length: 12; cdr3_aa: ASGPQGGGWPQH
v_call: TRBV21-1; j_call: TRBJ2-5; clone_size: NA; cdr3_length: 14; cdr3_aa: ASTQTPSGNEETQY
v_call: TRBV9; j_call: TRBJ2-7; clone_size: NA; cdr3_length: 12; cdr3_aa: ASSVASSSYEQY
v_call: TRBV20-1; j_call: TRBJ2-1; clone_size: NA; cdr3_length: 12; cdr3_aa: SARQRGQGNEQF
v_call: TRBV5-4; j_call: TRBJ2-1; clone_size: few; cdr3_length: 12; cdr3_aa: ASSPKTRGNEQF
v_call: TRBV6-1; j_call: TRBJ1-1; clone_size: NA; cdr3_length: 14; cdr3_aa: ASRGAGDRGQTEAF
v_call: TRBV4-1; j_call: TRBJ1-1; clone_size: NA; cdr3_length: 13; cdr3_aa: ASSQVDGLNTEAF
v_call: TRBV7-2; j_call: TRBJ2-1; clone_size: NA; cdr3_length: 13; cdr3_aa: ASSEGGGAYNEQF
v_call: TRBV10-3; j_call: TRBJ1-6; clone_size: NA; cdr3_length: 12; cdr3_aa: AISESGTVSPLH
v_call: TRBV27; j_call: TRBJ1-1; clone_size: NA; cdr3_length: 12; cdr3_aa: ASSATGRGPEAF
v_call: TRBV15; j_call: TRBJ2-7; clone_size: few; cdr3_length: 12; cdr3_aa: ATSRDLEGYEQY
v_call: TRBV11-2; j_call: TRBJ2-7; clone_size: NA; cdr3_length: 12; cdr3_aa: ASRPGLELSEQY
v_call: TRBV27; j_call: TRBJ2-7; clone_size: NA; cdr3_length: 14; cdr3_aa: ASSAIGTGESYEQY
v_call: TRBV6-5; j_call: TRBJ2-1; clone_size: NA; cdr3_length: 15; cdr3_aa: ASSYSREVPFGDEQF
v_call: TRBV27; j_call: TRBJ1-2; clone_size: NA; cdr3_length: 12; cdr3_aa: ASSSLSEGCGYT
v_call: TRBV4-1; j_call: TRBJ2-3; clone_size: NA; cdr3_length: 14; cdr3_aa: ASSQDPGLSTDTQY
v_call: TRBV12-5; j_call: TRBJ2-7; clone_size: once; cdr3_length: 12; cdr3_aa: ASGLTGESYEQY
v_call: TRBV3-1; j_call: TRBJ1-4; clone_size: NA; cdr3_length: 14; cdr3_aa: ASSQDLGGTNEKLF
v_call: TRBV29-1; j_call: TRBJ2-1; clone_size: NA; cdr3_length: 9; cdr3_aa: SVRGDNEQF
v_call: TRBV28; j_call: TRBJ2-3; clone_size: NA; cdr3_length: 14; cdr3_aa: ASSLPPGIGTDTQY